This TCR beta chain was found in a study of blood T cell repertoires in COVID-19. At the level of the study: Sample material is recorded as cDNA or gDNA derived from T cells, B-cell-depleted T cells, or PBMCs.

From germline, CDR1 is LNHDA and CDR2 SQIVND (reference sequence). CDR3 length equals 13 residues. Trimming took off 2 bases at V and 7 bases at J, with 8 bases between the two ends. Assay: immunoSEQ multiplex PCR; the TCRdb copy retains only in-frame clones and omits some. The table lists roughly 250,000 clones, roughly three quarters of them singletons. The sequenced material came from peripheral blood. The chain links TRBV19 to TRBJ1-4, with D maybe TRBD1 (6 bases). This TCR was sampled from a woman aged 40 to 50 with active or convalescent COVID-19. The CDR3 loop reads CASSIQGTEKLFF. The CDR3 DNA reads as TGTGCCAGTAGTATACAGGGGACTGAAAAACTGTTTTTT.